Each of the 25 T cell receptor beta chains below was sequenced from the same sample in a study of blood T cells in healthy people across ages. A sample-barcoded 5' primer and a J-beta primer mix were used in a second PCR of about 7 to 12 cycles. TCRdb called the 5' RACE reads again in MiXCR, with one record for every CDR3 protein. The profile covers roughly 1.7 million distinct CDR3 sequences, with roughly 32% appearing a single time and around 10% taken by the ten largest. Sequenced sample: blood. Receptors originate from a woman in her twenties or thirties in good health.

There are a few counts of this clonotype. The chain links TRBV13 to TRBJ2-7; D is possibly TRBD2 (6 bases). The length of the CDR3 is 14 residues. In germline, CDR1 is PRHDT, CDR2 FYEKMQ (reference sequence). Between the trimmed V and J ends, which lost 5 bases and 2 bases, there was a span of 13 bases. CDR3 sequence (DNA): TGTGCCAGCAGCCCCCAGCGGGTAGCCTACGAGCAGTACTTC. Protein product: CASSPQRVAYEQYF.

At least ten counts were recorded for this clonotype. The chain links TRBV5-1 to TRBJ2-5; unclear D gene. This CDR3 region has 15 residues. Germline-derived CDR1 and CDR2 are SGHRS and YFSETQ. V was clipped by 4 bases and J by 5 bases, with 18 bases between them. The CDR3 spells CASSPAVGFAETQYF. DNA for the CDR3: TGCGCCAGCAGCCCGGCCGTGGGATTTGCCGAGACCCAGTACTTC.

J is TRBJ1-3 and V is TRBV4-1, with D tentatively TRBD1 (6 bases). The V end lost 1 base, the J end lost 4 bases, and 11 bases lay between the germline ends. The V gene's germline CDR1 is MGHRA and CDR2 YSYEKL. The CDR3 runs 15 residues. The CDR3 loop is CASSQGDIGGNTIYF. As DNA, the CDR3 is TGCGCCAGCAGCCAAGGGGACATAGGGGGAAACACCATATATTTT.

This clonotype was seen a few times. The V gene is TRBV7-8, the J gene TRBJ2-1, with 8 bases matching TRBD2. Germline V CDR1 and CDR2: SGHVS, FQNEAQ. This CDR3 comprises 16 residues. The V and J ends lost 1 base and 4 bases, in that order; junction bases with no gene match: 6. In DNA form, the CDR3 reads TGTGCCAGCAGCTTAGGGTTTAGCGGGGATTACAATGAGCAGTTCTTC. Its translation is CASSLGFSGDYNEQFF.

The rearrangement uses TRBV6-1 and TRBJ1-4; D gene uncertain. The germline V gene encodes CDR1 MNHNS and CDR2 SASEGT. V shed 3 bases and J shed 0 bases, with 11 bases lying between them. The CDR3 extends over 16 amino acids. CDR3 sequence (DNA): TGTGCCAGCAGTGAGTTATCGGATTCAACTAATGAAAAACTGTTTTTT. The encoded protein is CASSELSDSTNEKLFF.

Only a few counts were recorded for this clonotype. The V call is TRBV9, the J call TRBJ1-6; no clear D gene. Germline V CDR1 and CDR2: SGDLS, YYNGEE. CDR3 length: 15 residues. The V end lost 0 bases, the J end lost 7 bases, and 11 bases lay between the germline ends. CDR3 protein: CASSVGPSANSPLHF. In DNA form, the CDR3 reads TGTGCCAGCAGCGTAGGACCCTCCGCCAATTCACCCCTCCACTTT.

This clonotype was detected only a few times. The DNA for the CDR3 is TGTGCCAGCAGTGGGGGTAACGTGAATCAGCCCCAGCATTTT. Translating it yields CASSGGNVNQPQHF. This chain links TRBV9 with TRBJ1-5; the D gene is possibly TRBD1 (5 bases). The CDR3 extends over 14 amino acids. CDR1 SGDLS and CDR2 YYNGEE come from the germline V gene. Between the trimmed V and J ends, which lost 5 bases and 4 bases, there was a span of 13 bases.

This clonotype was seen more than once but under ten times. This chain joins TRBV19 and TRBJ2-7; 8 bases fit TRBD1. This CDR3 has 15 amino acids. Germline V gives CDR1 LNHDA, CDR2 SQIVND (reference sequence). Trimming took 1 base from V and 5 from J; bases not matched to a gene: 7. This CDR3 reads CASSIGQGAFDEQYF. CDR3 DNA sequence: TGTGCCAGTAGTATAGGGCAGGGGGCTTTCGACGAGCAGTACTTC.

The gene calls are TRBV6-2 or TRBV6-3 and TRBJ2-1; a weak D match, TRBD2 (5 bases). The germline gives CDR1 MNHEY, CDR2 SVGEGT. CDR3 size: 16 residues. Trimming took off 0 bases at V and 5 bases at J, with 14 bases between the two ends. The CDR3 sequence is CASSYSMASQDNEQFF. As DNA, the CDR3 is TGTGCCAGCAGTTACTCGATGGCTAGCCAAGACAATGAGCAGTTCTTC.

J is TRBJ1-1 and V is TRBV6-1; D not certain. Trimming took off 3 bases at V and 10 bases at J, with 12 bases between the two ends. This CDR3 has 12 residues. Per the germline V gene, CDR1 is MNHNS and CDR2 is SASEGT. This chain's CDR3 is CASSDSTSGAFF. CDR3 DNA: TGTGCCAGCAGTGATTCAACCTCAGGAGCTTTCTTT.

The chain employs TRBV25-1 and TRBJ2-1, with D hard to call. CDR3 size: 13 residues. The germline V gene encodes CDR1 MGHDK and CDR2 SYGVNS. Between the trimmed V and J ends, which lost 7 bases and 5 bases, there was a span of 12 bases. The CDR3 sequence is CASMGETHNEQFF. CDR3 DNA sequence: TGTGCCAGCATGGGCGAGACTCACAATGAGCAGTTCTTC.

The V gene is TRBV6-7, the J gene TRBJ2-3; TRBD2 aligns across 11 bases. TRBV6-7 is assigned to the ORF class and has an uncertain function. The CDR3 contains 16 residues. V lost 2 bases and J lost 2; bases outside the gene matches: 3. The CDR3 bases are TGTGCCAGCAGTTACCAGGGACTAGCGGACACAGATACGCAGTATTTT. Its protein product is CASSYQGLADTDTQYF.

This clonotype was detected a few times. CDR3 region: CASSYSWPEAFF. In DNA form, the CDR3 reads TGTGCCAGCAGTTACTCATGGCCTGAAGCTTTCTTT. The chain links TRBV6-6 to TRBJ1-1; D gene ambiguous. The CDR3 sequence is 12 residues long. Per germline, CDR1 MNHNY and CDR2 SVGAGI (reference sequence). V lost 0 bases and J lost 6, with 5 bases in between.

The V call is TRBV9, the J call TRBJ2-1, with D unclear. Trimming pared 0 bases from V and 6 bases from J, leaving 19 bases between. CDR3 length: 17 residues. CDR1 and CDR2 (germline): SGDLS, YYNGEE. This CDR3 is CASSVALRIASGNEQFF. The CDR3 bases are TGTGCCAGCAGCGTAGCTCTTCGGATCGCATCGGGCAATGAGCAGTTCTTC. Full variable domain (outside the CDR3, taken from reference TRBV9 and TRBJ2-1): DSGVTQTPKHLITATGQRVTLRCSPRSGDLSVYWYQQSLDQGLQFLIQYYNGEERAKGNILERFSAQQFPDLHSELNLSSLELGDSALYFCASSVALRIASGNEQFFGPGTRLTVL.

This clonotype has a single count. J is TRBJ2-1 and V is TRBV6-6; 9 positions agree with TRBD1. The CDR3 length is 16 residues. Germline loops: CDR1 MNHNY, CDR2 SVGAGI (reference sequence). Unmatched junction bases numbered 6, after V lost 0 bases and J lost 6 bases. CDR3 sequence (DNA): TGTGCCAGCAGTTACTCCTCACAGGGGGCCCCCAATGAGCAGTTCTTC. Its protein is CASSYSSQGAPNEQFF.

On this clonotype: Possible read error: a much larger clone is one base away. The genes are TRBV7-9 and TRBJ1-2; no reliable D call. Trimming pared 5 bases from V and 3 bases from J, leaving 10 bases between. Germline V gene sequence: CDR1 SEHNR, CDR2 FQNEAQ (reference sequence). CDR3 length: 13 amino acids. The CDR3 reads CASSPGMDYGYTF. CDR3 in DNA: TGTGCCAGCAGCCCGGGGATGGACTATGGCTACACCTTC.

V usage is TRBV20-1 and J usage is TRBJ2-3; 14 nucleotides align to TRBD2. The J segment lost 3 bases and the V segment lost 8 bases, leaving 10 bases of the junction unmatched. In germline, CDR1 is DFQATT, CDR2 SNEGSKA (reference sequence). CDR3 length: 16 amino acids. CDR3 DNA sequence: TGCAGTTCCCCTGGGGGACTAGCGGGAGCTACAGATACGCAGTATTTT. Translated: CSSPGGLAGATDTQYF.

This clonotype was seen only a few times. The rearrangement joins TRBV18 to TRBJ2-1; D possibly corresponds to TRBD2 (5 bases). Trimming took 0 bases from V and 1 from J, leaving 10 bases between them. The CDR3 totals 16 residues. Germline V gene sequence: CDR1 KGHSH, CDR2 LQKENI. The CDR3 DNA reads as TGTGCCAGCTCACCACCGGTCGGAGGATCCTACAATGAGCAGTTCTTC. It yields the protein CASSPPVGGSYNEQFF.

Comment on this clonotype: Being one base from a much bigger clone, this may be a read error. The chain joins TRBV29-1 to TRBJ2-1, with D possibly being TRBD1 or TRBD2 (5 bases each). V was shortened by 8 bases and J by 0 bases, with 14 bases between the two germline ends. CDR3 size: 14 residues. The germline V gene has CDR1 SQVTM and CDR2 ANQGSEA. The CDR3 DNA follows: TGCAGCCCGGGACGTGCGAGCTCCTACAATGAGCAGTTCTTC. Protein sequence: CSPGRASSYNEQFF.

This clonotype was seen a few times. This rearrangement joins TRBV7-9 to TRBJ2-7, with a possible D match to TRBD1 (5 bases). The DNA end is a closer match to TRBJ2-5, so the J assignment may be wrong. The CDR3 spans 15 residues. Germline CDR1 is SEHNR and CDR2 is FQNEAQ (reference sequence). For the CDR3, the DNA is TGTGCCAGCAGCATGACAGCGCAACCTCGGGAGACCCAGTACTTC. Translated, it gives CASSMTAQPRETQYF.

This clonotype was recorded a few times. This chain links TRBV20-1 with TRBJ1-2; D not resolved. V shed 3 bases and J shed 6 bases, with 5 bases lying between them. Germline-derived CDR1 and CDR2 are DFQATT and SNEGSKA (reference sequence). This CDR3 is built from 10 residues. CDR3 DNA: TGCAGTGCTAGGACGGATGGCTACACCTTC. Protein sequence: CSARTDGYTF.

For this clonotype: At one boundary the junction diverges from the germline segment, which might be a read error. This sequence joins TRBV4-2 and TRBJ2-7; D may match TRBD1 or TRBD2 (5 bases each). Germline values: CDR1 LGHNA, CDR2 YNFKEQ. CDR3 length: 15 amino acids. The chain's CDR3 is CASNQPGRSSYEQYF. CDR3 nucleotide sequence: TGTGCCAGCAACCAACCGGGACGTAGCTCCTACGAGCAGTACTTC.

The chain is built from TRBV20-1 and TRBJ1-4; tentative D call: TRBD1 (5 bases). V lost 4 bases and J lost 7, with 13 bases in between. There are 13 residues in the CDR3. Germline loops: CDR1 DFQATT, CDR2 SNEGSKA (reference sequence). The CDR3 sequence is CSAMGPALEKLFF. DNA of the CDR3: TGCAGTGCTATGGGACCGGCACTTGAAAAACTGTTTTTT.

In its sample, this clonotype was seen a few times. The V call is TRBV5-6, the J call TRBJ1-1; D might be TRBD1 (5 bases). Trimming took off 6 bases at V and 3 bases at J, with 15 bases between the two ends. This CDR3 has 14 residues. Looked up from germline, CDR1 is SGHDT and CDR2 is YYEEEE. The CDR3 here is CASTANRGDTEAFF. CDR3 sequence (DNA): TGTGCCAGCACCGCCAATCGGGGGGACACTGAAGCTTTCTTT.

A remark on this clonotype: The final CDR3 position lacks the conserved phenylalanine or tryptophan, pointing to a likely read error. The chain couples TRBV15 to TRBJ2-7; 8 bases match TRBD2. CDR3 length equals 15 residues. V lost 3 bases, J lost 5 bases, and 9 bases stayed unmatched. Germline V gives CDR1 LNHNV, CDR2 YYDKDF (reference sequence). The CDR3 loop reads CATSSGGALSDEQYL. The CDR3 bases are TGTGCCACCAGCAGCGGGGGGGCCTTGTCCGACGAGCAGTACTTA.